One sample yielded the 26 T cell receptor beta chains listed below, sequenced in a study of blood T cell repertoires in COVID-19. Using immunoSEQ multiplex PCR, the repertoire was profiled, and TCRdb retains in-frame clones only, with some absent. The table has 450,000 or so clones, roughly 87% seen once. Sequencing was done on a sample of peripheral blood. These receptors were obtained from a man younger than 30 with COVID-19, enrolled during active disease.

The chain combines TRBV3-1 (or the pseudogene TRBV3-2) with TRBJ2-4, with D possibly matching TRBD1 (5 bases). Trimming took off 0 bases at V and 10 bases at J, with 13 bases between the two ends. Germline V gene data show CDR1 as LGHDT and CDR2 as YNNKEL (reference sequence). The CDR3 has 14 amino acids. The CDR3 DNA follows: TGTGCCAGCAGCCAAGATGTCAGTCAGGGTATTCAGTACTTC. Encoded protein: CASSQDVSQGIQYF.

The rearrangement joins TRBV5-1 to TRBJ1-4; the D is unclear. The germline V and J ends were trimmed by 6 bases and 0 bases, with 9 bases remaining between them. The germline gives CDR1 SGHRS, CDR2 YFSETQ. This CDR3 is built from 14 residues. The CDR3 DNA reads TGCGCCAGCAAGACGGGTGCAACTAATGAAAAACTGTTTTTT. This codes for CASKTGATNEKLFF.

The chain combines TRBV11-3 with TRBJ2-2; D is possibly TRBD1 (6 bases). V was trimmed by 5 bases and J by 3 bases, leaving 13 bases between them. This CDR3 is 15 amino acids long. CDR1 is SGHNT, CDR2 YENEEA, per germline. CDR3: CASSPSGTHTGELFF. The CDR3 DNA is TGTGCCAGCAGCCCTTCCGGGACACACACCGGGGAGCTGTTTTTT.

In DNA, the CDR3 is TGTGCCAGCAGTTCCGGGACAGACTATGGCTACACCTTC. Translated, it gives CASSSGTDYGYTF. The genes are TRBV2 and TRBJ1-2, with 7 bases that match TRBD1. The V gene end was trimmed by 5 bases and the J gene end by 3 bases; junction bases not matched to a gene: 3. This CDR3 region has 13 residues. Germline loops: CDR1 SNHLY, CDR2 FYNNEI.

The chain employs TRBV4-1 and TRBJ1-4; 7 bases fit TRBD1. Germline values: CDR1 MGHRA, CDR2 YSYEKL. V dropped 1 base and J dropped 8; count of bases not matched to a gene: 10. The CDR3 totals 16 residues. The CDR3 loop is CASSQAADRRREKLFF. Written as DNA, the CDR3 is TGCGCCAGCAGCCAAGCCGCGGACAGGAGACGGGAAAAACTGTTTTTT.

This sequence joins TRBV23-1 and TRBJ1-1; 10 nucleotides line up with TRBD1. TRBV23-1 counts as an open reading frame of uncertain function. CDR3 length: 18 amino acids. Unmatched junction bases numbered 16, after V lost 3 bases and J lost 6 bases. The CDR3 region has the DNA TGCGCCAGCAGTCATAGGAGGGGACAGGGGCCGCGGGGGTCTGAAGCTTTCTTT. Translation gives CASSHRRGQGPRGSEAFF.

The J gene is TRBJ2-3, the V gene TRBV5-4; 12 nucleotides match TRBD2. From germline, CDR1 is SGHNT and CDR2 YYREEE (reference sequence). V dropped 4 bases and J dropped 0; count of bases not matched to a gene: 3. The CDR3 consists of 16 residues. The CDR3: CASSLGLAGSTDTQYF. Written as DNA, the CDR3 is TGTGCCAGCAGCCTTGGACTAGCGGGGAGCACAGATACGCAGTATTTT. Looking up the rest from reference TRBV5-4 and TRBJ2-3 gives the full variable domain: ETGVTQSPTHLIKTRGQQVTLRCSSQSGHNTVSWYQQALGQGPQFIFQYYREEENGRGNFPPRFSGLQFPNYSSELNVNALELDDSALYLCASSLGLAGSTDTQYFGPGTRLTVL.

This chain links TRBV5-1 with TRBJ1-5; no definite D call. The CDR3 length is 15 residues. Looked up from germline, CDR1 is SGHRS and CDR2 is YFSETQ. Trimming took 0 bases from V and 7 from J, leaving 14 bases between them. The CDR3 sequence is CASSLGGQSEQPQHF. The DNA for the CDR3 is TGCGCCAGCAGCTTGGGAGGGCAGTCAGAACAGCCCCAGCATTTT. Variable domain in full (rest from reference TRBV5-1 and TRBJ1-5): KAGVTQTPRYLIKTRGQQVTLSCSPISGHRSVSWYQQTPGQGLQFLFEYFSETQRNKGNFPGRFSGRQFSNSRSEMNVSTLELGDSALYLCASSLGGQSEQPQHFGDGTRLSIL.

V gene TRBV30 combines with J gene TRBJ2-7; D might be TRBD1 (7 bases). Germline V gene data show CDR1 as GTSNPN and CDR2 as SVGIG (reference sequence). Trimming shortened V by 3 bases and J by 5 bases, and 17 bases separated the two germline ends. This CDR3 has 14 amino acids. CDR3 loop: CAWSVGRGVHEQYF. The DNA for the CDR3 is TGTGCCTGGAGCGTCGGCAGGGGGGTCCACGAGCAGTACTTC. Drawing the rest from reference TRBV30 and TRBJ2-7, the complete variable domain is SQTIHQWPATLVQPVGSPLSLECTVEGTSNPNLYWYRQAAGRGLQLLFYSVGIGQISSEVPQNLSASRPQDRQFILSSKKLLLSDSGFYLCAWSVGRGVHEQYFGPGTRLTVT.

The V and J genes are TRBV2 and TRBJ2-7; D ambiguous. Germline values: CDR1 SNHLY, CDR2 FYNNEI. This CDR3 has 13 residues. V lost 4 bases and J lost 3, with 10 bases in between. The CDR3 here is CASSGRLDYEQYF. CDR3 DNA sequence: TGTGCCAGCAGTGGAAGACTGGACTACGAGCAGTACTTC. Complete variable domain (other parts from reference TRBV2 and TRBJ2-7): EPEVTQTPSHQVTQMGQEVILRCVPISNHLYFYWYRQILGQKVEFLVSFYNNEISEKSEIFDDQFSVERPDGSNFTLKIRSTKLEDSAMYFCASSGRLDYEQYFGPGTRLTVT.

This chain uses TRBV5-5 with TRBJ2-7; the match to TRBD1 covers 7 bases. Germline assignment: CDR1 SGHKS and CDR2 YYEKEE (reference sequence). V dropped 0 bases and J dropped 2; count of bases not matched to a gene: 8. The CDR3 has 16 amino acids. The CDR3 DNA reads as TGTGCCAGCAGCTTGGGGGTTACCGGGACAGCCTACGAGCAGTACTTC. It is translated as CASSLGVTGTAYEQYF.

This clone was seen once. The chain uses TRBV11-3 and TRBJ2-1; 9 bases map to TRBD2. CDR3 length equals 16 residues. Germline loops: CDR1 SGHNT, CDR2 YENEEA. J was trimmed by 8 bases and V by 1 base; bases with no gene match: 9. The CDR3 sequence is CASSLVFSGSHHEQFF. The CDR3 DNA reads as TGTGCCAGCAGCTTAGTCTTTAGCGGGAGTCACCATGAGCAGTTCTTC.

In this sample, this clone turned up once. V usage is TRBV24-1 and J usage is TRBJ2-5, with unresolved D. V shed 4 bases and J shed 1 base, with 6 bases lying between them. Germline V gene data show CDR1 as KGHDR and CDR2 as SFDVKD. This CDR3 contains 13 residues. As DNA, the CDR3 is TGTGCCACCAGTGACACAGCCCAAGAGACCCAGTACTTC. This sequence encodes CATSDTAQETQYF.

The genes are TRBV9 and TRBJ1-2; D gene uncertain. Germline CDR1 is SGDLS and CDR2 is YYNGEE. The CDR3 spans 15 residues. V gave up 3 bases and J gave up 4 bases, with 16 bases separating them. CDR3 protein: CASSAMSLKSYGYTF. CDR3 sequence (DNA): TGTGCCAGCAGCGCCATGAGCCTTAAAAGCTATGGCTACACCTTC.

This clone was seen just once. This chain uses TRBV6-5 with TRBJ2-1; 8 bases are a match to TRBD1. This CDR3 spans 15 amino acids. Germline values: CDR1 MNHEY, CDR2 SVGAGI. V shed 4 bases and J 5 bases; nucleotides not matched to a gene: 7. The CDR3 loop reads CASSLAGGGHNEQFF. The CDR3 DNA reads as TGTGCCAGCAGTTTGGCAGGGGGCGGGCACAATGAGCAGTTCTTC.

This CDR3 is CASIGGGRREYF. In DNA, the CDR3 is TGTGCCAGCATAGGAGGCGGGAGGAGAGAGTACTTC. The V gene is TRBV6-4, the J gene TRBJ2-5, with 8 nucleotides matching TRBD2. The CDR3 totals 12 residues. CDR1 is MRHNA, CDR2 SNTAGT, per germline. The ends lost 7 bases at V and 12 bases at J; junction bases unmatched: 10.

The chain links TRBV3-1 (or the pseudogene TRBV3-2) to TRBJ2-3, with 9 positions matching TRBD1. This CDR3 region has 14 residues. Germline lookup yields CDR1 LGHDT and CDR2 YNNKEL (reference sequence). Trimming took 5 bases from V and 4 from J; bases not matched to a gene: 4. The CDR3 is CASSGTGRPDTQYF. The CDR3 DNA follows: TGTGCCAGCAGCGGGACAGGGCGCCCAGATACGCAGTATTTT.

The chain couples TRBV7-9 to TRBJ2-1; 9 bases are shared with TRBD2. J lost 2 bases, V lost 5 bases, and 4 bases had no gene match. The V gene's germline CDR1 is SEHNR and CDR2 FQNEAQ (reference sequence). The CDR3 runs to 15 residues. The CDR3 sequence is CASSPLAGAYNEQFF. The DNA of the CDR3 is TGTGCCAGCAGCCCGTTAGCGGGAGCCTACAATGAGCAGTTCTTC.

V is TRBV5-1 and J is TRBJ2-1; D possibly corresponds to TRBD1 (6 bases). The germline V and J ends were trimmed by 0 bases and 3 bases, with 10 bases remaining between them. This CDR3 is built from 15 residues. Germline assignment: CDR1 SGHRS and CDR2 YFSETQ. The CDR3 here is CASSLGHRDYNEQFF. The CDR3, as DNA: TGCGCCAGCAGCTTGGGGCACAGGGACTACAATGAGCAGTTCTTC.

The CDR3 here is CASSFGLVDTEAFF. Written as DNA, the CDR3 is TGTGCCAGCAGCTTTGGGCTGGTTGACACTGAAGCTTTCTTT. This sequence joins TRBV7-9 and TRBJ1-1; D is undetermined. Germline V gene data show CDR1 as SEHNR and CDR2 as FQNEAQ (reference sequence). The germline V and J ends were trimmed by 3 bases and 3 bases, with 11 bases remaining between them. This CDR3 comprises 14 residues.

J is TRBJ2-1 and V is TRBV6-5, with 9 bases fitting TRBD1. There are 15 residues in the CDR3. Germline V gives CDR1 MNHEY, CDR2 SVGAGI. The V gene end was trimmed by 6 bases and the J gene end by 1 base; junction bases not matched to a gene: 4. CDR3 in amino acids: CASRAGTGSYNEQFF. The CDR3 DNA sequence: TGTGCCAGCAGGGCCGGGACAGGGTCCTACAATGAGCAGTTCTTC.

This clone was counted a single time. The rearrangement uses TRBV11-2 and TRBJ2-5, with D maybe TRBD2 (7 bases). There are 15 residues in the CDR3. The germline V gene encodes CDR1 SGHAT and CDR2 FQNNGV. The V end was cut by 3 bases, the J end by 5 bases, with 16 bases between. The CDR3 DNA follows: TGTGCCAGCAGCTTCTCGGGGGGCGGATTGGAGACCCAGTACTTC. Amino acid sequence: CASSFSGGGLETQYF.

This clone was seen a single time. This sequence joins TRBV3-1 (or the pseudogene TRBV3-2) and TRBJ2-3, with TRBD2 matching 8 bases. The CDR3 spans 16 residues. V was clipped by 1 base and J by 5 bases; unmatched bases: 8. The germline gives CDR1 LGHDT, CDR2 YNNKEL (reference sequence). The CDR3: CASSQGTSNTVDTQYF. In nucleotides, the CDR3 is TGTGCCAGCAGCCAAGGGACTAGCAACACGGTAGATACGCAGTATTTT.

The chain couples TRBV11-2 to TRBJ2-2, with D maybe TRBD1 (5 bases). CDR3 length: 16 amino acids. Germline V lookup: CDR1 SGHAT, CDR2 FQNNGV. The V and J ends lost 2 bases and 0 bases respectively, with 10 bases between them. Here the CDR3 DNA reads TGTGCCAGCAGCTTATGGTGGGGCCCGAACACCGGGGAGCTGTTTTTT. This gives the protein CASSLWWGPNTGELFF.

The gene calls are TRBV5-4 and TRBJ2-2, with TRBD1 as a possible D gene (6 bases). Germline CDR1 reads SGHNT; CDR2 reads YYREEE (reference sequence). Trimming took 0 bases from V and 8 from J, leaving 11 bases between them. The CDR3 runs to 14 residues. In DNA, the CDR3 is TGTGCCAGCAGCTTGGCAGGGGCGGTGGGGGAGCTGTTTTTT. Its protein is CASSLAGAVGELFF.

The genes are TRBV9 and TRBJ2-1; 9 bases map to TRBD2. The CDR3 is made up of 15 amino acids. The V gene end was trimmed by 4 bases and the J gene end by 7 bases; junction bases not matched to a gene: 9. Germline CDR1 SGDLS, CDR2 YYNGEE. DNA for the CDR3: TGTGCCAGCAGCCCCTTAGCGGGAGCGGCGAATGAGCAGTTCTTC. It yields the protein CASSPLAGAANEQFF.